Each of the 32 T cell receptor beta chains below was sequenced from the same sample in a study of Graves' ophthalmopathy and Graves' hyperthyroidism. Researchers took RNA transcripts and amplified TCR beta CDR3 regions from them. First-round RT-PCR used HTBI primers; second-round multiplex PCR followed. From the multiplex PCR reads, TCRdb called clonotypes with MiXCR, one entry per CDR3 protein. The top ten hold 2.4% of the sample, which has some 360,000 distinct CDR3 sequences, about 15% seen once. The specimen was peripheral blood. The source of these receptors is an adult woman with stable Graves' hyperthyroidism.

The sample holds many counts of this clonotype. CDR3 DNA sequence: TGCAGTGCATTAACAGGGGGCACTGAAGCTTTCTTT. Amino acids: CSALTGGTEAFF. V gene TRBV20-1 combines with J gene TRBJ1-1; 8 bases line up with TRBD1. Germline V gene sequence: CDR1 DFQATT, CDR2 SNEGSKA (reference sequence). This CDR3 is built from 12 residues. The V segment lost 6 bases and the J segment 4 bases; nucleotides outside the gene matches: 4.

This clonotype showed up many times. The chain recombines TRBV20-1 with TRBJ2-7; D call uncertain. Trimming cost V 5 bases and J 0 bases, with 14 bases left between them. The CDR3 is 14 residues long. The germline CDR1 and CDR2 sequences are DFQATT and SNEGSKA (reference sequence). The CDR3 DNA reads TGCAGTGCTTTCCGACGTGGGCTCTCCTACGAGCAGTACTTC. It specifies CSAFRRGLSYEQYF.

The chain employs TRBV11-2 and TRBJ2-5; D call uncertain. CDR1 is SGHAT and CDR2 is FQNNGV in the germline V gene. The length of the CDR3 is 13 residues. V was shortened by 6 bases and J by 5 bases, with 13 bases between the two germline ends. CDR3 protein: CASRSTESETQYF. The CDR3 coding sequence is TGTGCCAGCAGGAGTACGGAGTCGGAGACCCAGTACTTC.

Only a few counts were recorded for this clonotype. This sequence joins TRBV5-1 and TRBJ1-3; tentative D call: TRBD1 (5 bases). V lost 2 bases and J lost 2, with 11 bases in between. This CDR3 comprises 15 residues. Germline CDR1 and CDR2: SGHRS and YFSETQ. The DNA for the CDR3 is TGCGCCAGCAGCTTCGGGGGTTTGGCTGGAAACACCATATATTTT. Protein: CASSFGGLAGNTIYF.

This clonotype came up many times. The J gene is TRBJ2-2, the V gene TRBV29-1; D might be TRBD2 (6 bases). V dropped 3 bases and J dropped 3 bases, with 8 bases sitting between them. CDR1 SQVTM and CDR2 ANQGSEA come from the germline V gene. The CDR3 loop spans 13 amino acids. CDR3 loop: CSVDASDTGELFF. CDR3 in DNA: TGCAGCGTTGACGCTAGCGACACCGGGGAGCTGTTTTTT.

This clonotype was seen at least ten times. V and J are TRBV6-5 and TRBJ1-1; D is possibly TRBD1 (6 bases). The germline V gene has CDR1 MNHEY and CDR2 SVGAGI. The CDR3 is made up of 14 amino acids. V was shortened by 4 bases and J by 2 bases, with 11 bases between the two germline ends. Here the CDR3 DNA reads TGTGCCAGCAGTTTCAGGGGTTCAAACACTGAAGCTTTCTTT. Protein sequence: CASSFRGSNTEAFF.

This clonotype has a count of ten or more. The chain carries TRBV20-1 and TRBJ2-7; 8 nucleotides agree with TRBD2. The CDR3 extends over 15 amino acids. Germline CDR1 is DFQATT and CDR2 is SNEGSKA (reference sequence). The V segment lost 3 bases and the J segment 4 bases; nucleotides outside the gene matches: 11. The CDR3 protein is CSASSALREVYEQYF. The CDR3 coding sequence is TGCAGTGCTAGTTCGGCTCTGCGGGAGGTGTACGAGCAGTACTTC.

This clonotype was picked up many times. The J gene is TRBJ2-4, the V gene TRBV11-2; D possibly matches TRBD1 or TRBD2 (5 bases each). V was clipped by 4 bases and J by 3 bases, with 19 bases between them. This CDR3 is 17 amino acids long. Germline CDR1 SGHAT, CDR2 FQNNGV. CDR3 DNA: TGTGCCAGCAGCTCTTACCGCCGGGGCCTAGGCAAAAACATTCAGTACTTC. Its protein is CASSSYRRGLGKNIQYF.

This clonotype was seen at least ten times. V usage is TRBV28 and J usage is TRBJ2-7, with 9 bases matching TRBD1. J lost 0 bases, V lost 6 bases, and 6 bases had no gene match. The CDR3 sequence is 15 residues long. Germline assignment: CDR1 MDHEN and CDR2 SYDVKM. CDR3 protein: CASRPTGGSSYEQYF. The CDR3 coding sequence is TGTGCCAGCAGGCCAACAGGGGGCAGCTCCTACGAGCAGTACTTC.

Many counts were recorded for this clonotype. The gene calls are TRBV20-1 and TRBJ2-7; TRBD1 is a possible D gene (6 bases). The CDR3 runs 13 residues. Looked up from germline, CDR1 is DFQATT and CDR2 is SNEGSKA (reference sequence). V lost 4 bases, J lost 6 bases, and 16 bases lay in between. CDR3 nucleotides: TGCAGTGCTATATCAGGGGTGAATTTCGAGCAGTACTTC. Translation gives CSAISGVNFEQYF.

This clonotype occurred many times. The V and J genes are TRBV20-1 and TRBJ2-5, with 10 nucleotides matching TRBD1. Germline trimming cut 1 base from V and 5 bases from J; bases unmatched to any gene: 10. Germline values: CDR1 DFQATT, CDR2 SNEGSKA (reference sequence). The CDR3 is 16 amino acids. The CDR3 coding sequence is TGCAGTGCTAGAGGGACAGGGGGTGCCGCCCGGGAGACCCAGTACTTC. Residues: CSARGTGGAARETQYF.

This clonotype was observed at least ten times. The chain has TRBV6-5 and TRBJ2-2; TRBD2 aligns across 13 bases. The CDR3 is 22 amino acids. J gave up 3 bases and V 4 bases, and 20 bases lay outside the gene matches. CDR1 is MNHEY and CDR2 is SVGAGI in the germline V gene. In DNA form, the CDR3 reads TGTGCCAGCAGTTCCTCAATTAACCCGGGACTAGCGGGATATCGGGACACCGGGGAGCTGTTTTTT. It specifies CASSSSINPGLAGYRDTGELFF.

This clonotype showed up just a few times. The rearrangement uses TRBV9 and TRBJ1-1, with D uncertain. Germline CDR1 SGDLS, CDR2 YYNGEE. The CDR3 length is 15 residues. Trimming took off 4 bases at V and 2 bases at J, with 15 bases between the two ends. CDR3 amino acids: CASSPRGRSNTEAFF. CDR3 in DNA: TGTGCCAGCAGCCCCCGAGGCAGAAGCAACACTGAAGCTTTCTTT. The variable domain in full, with the rest retrieved from reference TRBV9 and TRBJ1-1, is DSGVTQTPKHLITATGQRVTLRCSPRSGDLSVYWYQQSLDQGLQFLIQYYNGEERAKGNILERFSAQQFPDLHSELNLSSLELGDSALYFCASSPRGRSNTEAFFGQGTRLTVV.

The sample holds many counts of this clonotype. This chain joins TRBV28 and TRBJ2-6, with 11 nucleotides matching TRBD1. Germline assignment: CDR1 MDHEN and CDR2 SYDVKM. The CDR3 is 17 residues long. V lost 6 bases, J lost 1 base, and 5 bases stayed unmatched. The CDR3 sequence: CASRTDRGRSGANVLTF. Written as DNA, the CDR3 is TGTGCCAGCAGAACGGACAGGGGGCGATCTGGGGCCAACGTCCTGACTTTC.

Many counts were recorded for this clonotype. V gene TRBV27 combines with J gene TRBJ2-7; D not certain. From germline, CDR1 is MNHEY and CDR2 SMNVEV (reference sequence). The ends were cut back, 5 bases at V and 6 bases at J, with 14 bases in the middle. The CDR3 runs to 13 residues. CDR3 DNA: TGTGCCAGCAGTCTCCAGATTAAGGGCGAGCAGTACTTC. As protein: CASSLQIKGEQYF.

This clonotype has ten or more counts. The DNA of the CDR3 is TGTGCCAGCAGACCAATAACGGGACAGGACCCCTCTGGGGCCAACGTCCTGACTTTC. Translation gives CASRPITGQDPSGANVLTF. The V gene is TRBV6-4, the J gene TRBJ2-6; 8 positions match TRBD1. Germline CDR1 reads MRHNA; CDR2 reads SNTAGT. The ends lost 6 bases at V and 0 bases at J; junction bases unmatched: 13. The CDR3 runs 19 residues.

In this sample, this clonotype turned up many times. The V call is TRBV12-5, the J call TRBJ2-2; D not certain. The CDR3 spans 15 residues. Germline assignment: CDR1 LGHNT and CDR2 FRNRAP. Trimming left V 2 bases short and J 4 bases short, with 11 bases between. The CDR3 spells CASGLPRLLTGELFF. The CDR3 bases are TGTGCTAGTGGTTTGCCCCGACTCCTCACCGGGGAGCTGTTTTTT.

This clonotype was recorded a few times. The chain links TRBV11-2 to TRBJ1-1, with D perhaps matching TRBD1 (6 bases). Germline CDR1 and CDR2: SGHAT and FQNNGV. The V gene lost 5 bases and the J gene lost 5 bases, with 15 bases spanning the gap. The length of the CDR3 is 14 residues. The DNA for the CDR3 is TGTGCCAGCAGCGGAGAACAGGGTCCTACTGAAGCTTTCTTT. It codes for CASSGEQGPTEAFF.

The genes are TRBV11-2 and TRBJ2-7; D possibly corresponds to TRBD2 (5 bases). Germline assignment: CDR1 SGHAT and CDR2 FQNNGV. This CDR3 is built from 14 residues. V shed 5 bases and J shed 7 bases, with 18 bases lying between them. CDR3 sequence reads: CASSVTGFAGEQYF. The CDR3 region has the DNA TGTGCCAGCAGCGTAACGGGGTTTGCGGGTGAGCAGTACTTC.

This clonotype occurred many times. The chain recombines TRBV10-3 with TRBJ2-7, with no clear D. The V gene's germline CDR1 is ENHRY and CDR2 SYGVKD. This CDR3 region has 12 residues. Deletions cut 1 base from V and 5 bases from J, with 6 bases between. DNA of the CDR3: TGTGCCATCAGTGAGTTCGCGCACGAGCAGTACTTC. Amino acid sequence: CAISEFAHEQYF.

This clonotype showed up just a few times. A much larger clonotype is one base distant, so this may be a read error. The gene calls are TRBV6-1 and TRBJ2-2, with TRBD1 identical over 9 bases. Germline V gives CDR1 MNHNS, CDR2 SASEGT. This CDR3 has 16 residues. CDR3 nucleotides: TGTGCCAGCAGTAGACGGACAGGGGTGAACACCGGGGAGCTGTGTTTT. Translated, it gives CASSRRTGVNTGELCF.

The chain recombines TRBV7-9 with TRBJ1-1; possible D gene TRBD1, 5 bases. Germline CDR1 reads SEHNR; CDR2 reads FQNEAQ (reference sequence). V gave up 1 base and J gave up 10 bases, with 16 bases separating them. There are 14 residues in the CDR3. The CDR3 DNA reads as TGTGCCAGCAGCTTAGATGAGGGGCGACCCGGAGCTTTCTTT. Amino acid sequence: CASSLDEGRPGAFF.

This clonotype was observed at least ten times. The V gene is TRBV28, the J gene TRBJ2-4; 7 bases align to TRBD1. V shed 3 bases, J shed 0 bases, and the junction held 14 bases outside the gene matches. Per germline, CDR1 MDHEN and CDR2 SYDVKM. The CDR3 runs 19 residues. The CDR3 loop is CASSLPTGAPGLAKNIQYF. The CDR3, as DNA: TGTGCCAGCAGTTTGCCTACAGGGGCCCCTGGTCTAGCCAAAAACATTCAGTACTTC.

This clonotype was recorded a few times. The V gene is TRBV2, the J gene TRBJ2-3, with 13 bases that match TRBD2. The V segment lost 6 bases and the J segment 7 bases; nucleotides outside the gene matches: 10. Germline V gene data show CDR1 as SNHLY and CDR2 as FYNNEI. CDR3 size: 16 residues. This CDR3 is CASSGTSGTSGNTQYF. For the CDR3, the DNA is TGTGCCAGCAGCGGGACTAGCGGGACTTCAGGAAATACGCAGTATTTT. The variable domain in full, with the rest retrieved from reference TRBV2 and TRBJ2-3, is EPEVTQTPSHQVTQMGQEVILRCVPISNHLYFYWYRQILGQKVEFLVSFYNNEISEKSEIFDDQFSVERPDGSNFTLKIRSTKLEDSAMYFCASSGTSGTSGNTQYFGPGTRLTVL.

This clonotype has a handful of counts. V gene TRBV10-1 combines with J gene TRBJ2-7; D perhaps matches TRBD1 (5 bases). This CDR3 region has 13 residues. The germline V gene encodes CDR1 WNHNN and CDR2 SYGVQD (reference sequence). V was clipped by 7 bases and J by 0 bases, with 10 bases between them. CDR3 amino acids: CASKETDSYEQYF. As DNA, the CDR3 is TGCGCCAGCAAGGAGACAGACTCCTACGAGCAGTACTTC.

V and J are TRBV7-9 and TRBJ2-7, with 9 bases fitting TRBD2. The CDR3 loop spans 15 amino acids. Germline V gives CDR1 SEHNR, CDR2 FQNEAQ (reference sequence). V lost 0 bases to trimming and J lost 2 bases; unmatched junction nucleotides: 2. The CDR3 loop reads CASSLAAGGPYEQYF. DNA of the CDR3: TGTGCCAGCAGCTTAGCAGCGGGAGGTCCCTACGAGCAGTACTTC. Variable domain in full (rest from reference TRBV7-9 and TRBJ2-7): DTGVSQNPRHKITKRGQNVTFRCDPISEHNRLYWYRQTLGQGPEFLTYFQNEAQLEKSRLLSDRFSAERPKGSFSTLEIQRTEQGDSAMYLCASSLAAGGPYEQYFGPGTRLTVT.

This clonotype appeared many times. The rearrangement joins TRBV12-3 or TRBV12-4 to TRBJ2-7; D unresolved. The CDR3 consists of 12 residues. V lost 5 bases, J lost 2 bases, and 7 bases lay in between. DNA of the CDR3: TGTGCCAGCAGTCCGTCCGCCTACGAGCAGTACTTC. The encoded protein is CASSPSAYEQYF.

This clonotype showed up many times. The chain employs TRBV11-2 and TRBJ1-5; a weak D match, TRBD1 (5 bases). Trimming shortened V by 5 bases and J by 2 bases, and 16 bases separated the two germline ends. This CDR3 comprises 16 residues. The germline V gene has CDR1 SGHAT and CDR2 FQNNGV. CDR3 nucleotides: TGTGCCAGCAGCCCGGGGCCCGGGTGGGGCAATCAGCCCCAGCATTTT. Translated, it gives CASSPGPGWGNQPQHF.

This clonotype came up a few times. CDR3 region: CASSQEADTTYEQYF. The CDR3 nucleotides are TGCGCCAGCAGCCAAGAGGCCGACACCACCTACGAGCAGTACTTC. J is TRBJ2-7 and V is TRBV4-3; D is ambiguous. V was clipped by 0 bases and J by 2 bases, with 11 bases between them. This CDR3 has 15 residues. Per the germline V gene, CDR1 is LGHNA and CDR2 is YSLEER.

There are many counts of this clonotype. CDR3 coding DNA: TGCGCCAGCAGCCAACGTTTGCGTGACGGCTCCTACGAGCAGTACTTC. This gives the protein CASSQRLRDGSYEQYF. The chain joins TRBV4-1 to TRBJ2-7; D call uncertain. Trimming cost V 2 bases and J 0 bases, with 14 bases left between them. The CDR3 consists of 16 residues. Germline CDR1 and CDR2: MGHRA and YSYEKL.

This clonotype was recorded many times. The genes are TRBV7-2 and TRBJ2-7, with D possibly being TRBD1 or TRBD2 (5 bases each). With 1 base removed from V and 1 base from J, the gap between germline ends came to 11 bases. The CDR3 extends over 15 amino acids. Germline values: CDR1 SGHTA, CDR2 FQGNSA. The DNA for the CDR3 is TGTGCCAGCAGCTTAGTCGCAGGGAGATCCTACGAGCAGTACTTC. Translating gives CASSLVAGRSYEQYF. Based on the CDR3 plus reference TRBV7-2 and TRBJ2-7, the full variable domain is GAGVSQSPSNKVTEKGKDVELRCDPISGHTALYWYRQSLGQGLEFLIYFQGNSAPDKSGLPSDRFSAERTGGSVSTLTIQRTQQEDSAVYLCASSLVAGRSYEQYFGPGTRLTVT.

This clonotype has ten or more counts. The V call is TRBV19, the J call TRBJ1-3, with TRBD1 identical over 9 bases. With V trimmed by 6 bases and J by 0 bases, 0 bases remained unmatched. The CDR3 consists of 14 residues. Germline V gene data show CDR1 as LNHDA and CDR2 as SQIVND (reference sequence). The CDR3 DNA sequence: TGTGCCAGTAGGACAGGGGGCTCTGGAAACACCATATATTTT. It encodes CASRTGGSGNTIYF.